This T cell receptor beta chain is from a study of cytomegalovirus exposure and HLA in healthy donors. CDR1 SGDLS and CDR2 YYNGEE come from the germline V gene. V lost 2 bases and J lost 7; bases outside the gene matches: 7. The CDR3 is made up of 16 amino acids. 60 Vbeta and 13 Jbeta primers were used in PCR. The table came from immunoSEQ multiplex PCR; TCRdb's copy has only in-frame clones and leaves some out. The data contain around 72,000 clones, 50% to 80% of them singletons. This chain connects TRBV9 to TRBJ2-1; TRBD2 agrees at 12 bases. Material for sequencing was PBMCs. The source of this sequence is a man between 35 and 55 years old in good health and CMV-seropositive. The CDR3 loop is CASSVRLAGETNEQFF. The CDR3 DNA is TGTGCCAGCAGCGTCCGACTAGCGGGGGAGACGAATGAGCAGTTCTTC.